This T cell receptor (beta chain) was captured by sequencing in a study of T cell repertoires in cytomegalovirus infection. This clonotype has more than one count but fewer than ten. The CDR3 sequence is 16 residues long. V lost 2 bases and J lost 7, with 19 bases in between. TCRdb reprocessed the reads via MiXCR and lists one record per CDR3 protein. The sample consists of some 300,000 distinct CDR3 sequences, roughly an eighth of them appearing once. This rearrangement joins TRBV5-3 to TRBJ1-5; a weak D match, TRBD1 (5 bases). TRBV5-3 carries the ORF label, with uncertain function. Sequencing used PBMCs. The receptor comes from a human donor in good health (CMV status not recorded). Some clones in this sample may be carry-over from other donors' samples. DNA of the CDR3: TGTGCCAGAAGCTTCCGGGGCAAAAAAGGGAAGCAGCCCCAGCATTTT. Translation: CARSFRGKKGKQPQHF.